This T cell receptor beta chain is from a study of early T cells in non-severe SARS-CoV-2 infection (dated by TCRdb to the early 2020s). Regarding the research as a whole: TCR sequencing used bulk RNA from unsorted whole blood, so alpha and beta chains could not be paired.

The study was a case-control design nested within a healthcare worker cohort in London, UK, with weekly nasopharyngeal swab PCR tests and blood sampling. Healthcare workers were enrolled in the week of the UK lockdown, from 23 to 31 March 2020, and were followed every week for up to roughly 15 weeks. Relative to germline, V is missing 1 base and J is missing 3 bases, with 4 bases of the junction outside any gene match. From cysteine to phenylalanine, the CDR3 is 15 amino acids long. Here the CDR3 DNA is all that survives: 45 bases in frame from base 1. From a lookup of the germline V gene (reference sequence), CDR1 and CDR2 are MNHEY and SMNVEV. The library was generated by 5' RACE. This sample was sequenced with a NextSeq 500. The TCR library protocol attached unique molecular identifiers to individual cDNA molecules to correct for sequencing error and PCR bias. Sequencing covered both TCR alpha and beta chains, and within each sample the abundances of alpha and beta sequences were tightly co-correlated. The authors' analysis ran thus. V gene, J gene and CDR3 annotation of TCR sequences was performed with Decombinator V4. Expanded TCRs were defined as changing significantly between any two time points under a Poisson model with p below 0.0001. TCR abundances were normalised to the total number of TCRs sequenced per sample and were expressed as counts per million. MAIT TCRs were defined by TRAV1-2 paired with TRAJ12, TRAJ20 or TRAJ33, and iNKT TCRs by TRAV10 paired with TRAJ18. A search of VDJdb, accessed on 1 November 2021, was run for TCRs annotated to CMV, EBV and SARS-CoV-2, with TCRs annotated for multiple antigens excluded. TCRdb trimmed public reads at Q25 via fastp, called clones via MiXCR and kept in-frame beta chains. All rows with the same CDR3 protein become a single entry with the most common DNA and genes. The V and J calls were determined by TCRdb, not by the authors. A total of 30,000 or so distinct CDR3 sequences appear in this sample, 5.3% of them only once. The ten largest clones take up 4.5% of the sample.

Worth noting for this clonotype: No antigen is known for it. There are no base qualities to consult, and no much larger clone falls within one base.

Study-wide conclusions, independent of this receptor: VDJdb matching was skewed toward anti-spike CD8 responses and likely underestimated virus-specific expansions by missing private and CD4 specificities.

The sequence links TRBV27 to TRBJ2-7, with TRBD2 matching 9 junction bases. The sequenced sample consisted of whole blood. The TCR was taken from an adult who was a healthcare worker with PCR-confirmed SARS-CoV-2 infection or an uninfected control (not recorded which). CDR3 protein: CASSLLPAGGYEQYF. The DNA sequence follows: TGTGCCAGCAGTTTATTGCCAGCGGGAGGCTACGAGCAGTACTTC.